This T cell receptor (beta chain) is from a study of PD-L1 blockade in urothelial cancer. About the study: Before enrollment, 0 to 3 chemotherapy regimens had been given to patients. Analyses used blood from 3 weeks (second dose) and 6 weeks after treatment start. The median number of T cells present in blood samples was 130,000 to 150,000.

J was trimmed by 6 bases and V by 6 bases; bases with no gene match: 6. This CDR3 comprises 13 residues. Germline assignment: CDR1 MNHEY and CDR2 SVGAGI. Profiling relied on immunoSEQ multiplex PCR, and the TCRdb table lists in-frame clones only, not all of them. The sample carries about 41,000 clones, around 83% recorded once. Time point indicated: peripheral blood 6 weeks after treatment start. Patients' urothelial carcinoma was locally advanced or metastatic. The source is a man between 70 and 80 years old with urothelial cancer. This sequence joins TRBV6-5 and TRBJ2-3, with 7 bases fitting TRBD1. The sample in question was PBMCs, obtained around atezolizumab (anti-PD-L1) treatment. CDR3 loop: CASSRDRDDTQYF. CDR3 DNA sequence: TGTGCCAGCAGCCGAGACAGGGACGATACGCAGTATTTT.